This T cell receptor (beta chain) was sequenced in a study of blood T cell repertoires in COVID-19. Whole-study context: Acute and convalescent COVID-19 samples came from the United States, Italy and Spain. Sources were T cells, B-cell-depleted T cells, or PBMCs; the material itself was cDNA or gDNA.

Measured with immunoSEQ multiplex PCR; TCRdb has only the in-frame clones, and not every one. The sample consists of more than 95,000 clones, around 88% of them appearing once. This CDR3 has 14 residues. V lost 3 bases to trimming and J lost 1 base, with 13 bases between them. Germline assignment: CDR1 DFQATT and CDR2 SNEGSKA (reference sequence). The receptor was derived from an older man with active or convalescent COVID-19. The chain is built from TRBV20-1 and TRBJ2-7; D possibly corresponds to TRBD2 (6 bases). The specimen sequenced was peripheral blood. The CDR3 loop is CSASSPGRSYEQYF. In DNA, the CDR3 is TGCAGTGCTAGTAGTCCAGGGAGGTCCTACGAGCAGTACTTC.